The T cell receptor (beta chain) under discussion was sequenced for a study of blood T cell repertoires in COVID-19. This CDR3 comprises 15 residues. CDR1 and CDR2 (germline): MNHNY, SVGAGI (reference sequence). V was clipped by 6 bases and J by 1 base, with 12 bases between them. The repertoire was sequenced with immunoSEQ multiplex PCR; TCRdb's copy has only in-frame clones and lacks some. The sample yields 100,000 to 150,000 clones, around 88% seen once. The V call is TRBV6-6, the J call TRBJ2-2; a possible D gene is TRBD2 (5 bases). The material sequenced was peripheral blood. The sequence derives from a man aged 50 or older with acute or convalescent COVID-19. CDR3 bases: TGTGCCAGCAGCACGAGGGCGGGGAACACCGGGGAGCTGTTTTTT. Encoded protein: CASSTRAGNTGELFF.